These T cell receptor beta chains were read from a single sample in a study of brain T cells in children with intractable seizures. TCRdb keeps only in-frame clones here, not all; method: immunoSEQ multiplex PCR. The table includes approximately 77,000 clones, more than 85% detected once. This sample comprised peripheral blood, obtained at surgery. The receptors stem from a boy younger than two with tuberous sclerosis and intractable seizures. The CDR3 runs from the conserved cysteine through the conserved F or W. D genes are given only for firm matches. Some rows have no size entry. The others give once, few or many, or a class for an expanded clone.

J gene	D gene	clone size	V gene	CDR3 DNA	CDR3 protein
TRBJ1-2	-	-	TRBV9	TGTGCCAGCAGCGCCAGGGGTTTAAGCGGCTACACCTTC	CASSARGLSGYTF
TRBJ1-2	-	-	TRBV6-5	TGTGCCAGCAGTTACTCGAGCCATTATGGCTACACCTTC	CASSYSSHYGYTF
TRBJ1-2	TRBD1	-	TRBV11-3	TGTGCCAGCAGCTTGGACAGGGCCGGCTACACCTTC	CASSLDRAGYTF
TRBJ2-4	TRBD2	-	TRBV30	TGTGCCTGGAGTGTTGCGGGGGGTTCCAAAAACATTCAGTACTTC	CAWSVAGGSKNIQYF
TRBJ1-6	-	-	TRBV6-5	TGTGCCAGCAGTTACTCTGTGCAGCATATTAATTCACCCCTCCACTTT	CASSYSVQHINSPLHF
TRBJ2-7	TRBD2	-	TRBV6-2/TRBV6-3	TGTGCCAGCACCCCGTCGTTAGCGGGCCTCTACGAGCAGTACTTC	CASTPSLAGLYEQYF
TRBJ2-7	TRBD2	-	TRBV10-3	TGTGCCATCAGTGATCTAGGACTAGCGTTTTACGAGCAGTACTTC	CAISDLGLAFYEQYF
TRBJ2-5	-	once	TRBV5-4	TGTGCCAGCAGCTATGAGCGGGCCCCCAGAGGAACCCAGTACTTC	CASSYERAPRGTQYF
TRBJ1-2	-	-	TRBV6-5	TGTGCCAGCAGTTACAGGGACTATGGCTACACCTTC	CASSYRDYGYTF
TRBJ2-7	-	few	TRBV10-1	TGCGCCAGCAGTGAGCGGCGGGATAACTACGAGCAGTACTTC	CASSERRDNYEQYF
TRBJ1-5	TRBD1	-	TRBV18	TGTGCCAGCTCATCCTACCCCGGACAGGGGGCTCTTTTTAGCAATCAGCCCCAGCATTTT	CASSSYPGQGALFSNQPQHF
TRBJ1-4	-	once	TRBV28	TGTGCCAGCAGTTTAGGGCAGGATAATGAAAAACTGTTTTTT	CASSLGQDNEKLFF
TRBJ2-7	-	-	TRBV29-1	TGCAGCGTTGGAAAGGACTACGAGCAGTACTTC	CSVGKDYEQYF
TRBJ1-4	-	-	TRBV25-1	TGTGCCAGCAGTGAAGGAGCGGAAAAACTGTTTTTT	CASSEGAEKLFF
TRBJ2-7	TRBD1	-	TRBV6-5	TGTGCCAGCAGTTTATACCGGGACAGTAGCGTCTACGAGCAGTACTTC	CASSLYRDSSVYEQYF
TRBJ1-1	TRBD1	once	TRBV28	TGTGCCAGCAGTTCCAACGGACAGGGGCGTATTGAAGCTTTCTTT	CASSSNGQGRIEAFF
TRBJ2-5	-	-	TRBV6-5	TGTGCCAGCAGTTACACTCAGGGTGATGAGACCCAGTACTTC	CASSYTQGDETQYF
TRBJ2-3	TRBD2	-	TRBV4-1	TGCGCCAGCAGCCAAGATCCGGGACTAGCGGGGATCACAGATACGCAGTATTTT	CASSQDPGLAGITDTQYF
TRBJ2-3	TRBD2	-	TRBV2	TGTGCCAGCAGCAGCGGGAGAGCAGATACGCAGTATTTT	CASSSGRADTQYF
TRBJ1-1	-	-	TRBV19	TGTGCCAGTAGTATTGGTGGCAGGGGGAACACTGAAGCTTTCTTT	CASSIGGRGNTEAFF
TRBJ2-2	-	-	TRBV11-2	TGTGCCAGCAGCTTAGAGGCTAGCAAGGGAACCGGGGAGCTGTTTTTT	CASSLEASKGTGELFF
TRBJ2-3	-	-	TRBV6-2/TRBV6-3	TGTGCCAGCAGTTACATCGGAAGCACAGATACGCAGTATTTT	CASSYIGSTDTQYF
TRBJ1-2	TRBD1	-	TRBV6-5	TGTGCCAGCAGTTCCGCCGGGACAGGGCCCCATGGCTACACCTTC	CASSSAGTGPHGYTF
TRBJ2-1	-	-	TRBV9	TGTGCCAGCAGCGAACGGACCAATAACAATGAGCAGTTCTTC	CASSERTNNNEQFF
TRBJ1-5	-	-	TRBV5-1	TGCGCCAGCAGCTTGCGAGGGCCCGGGCAGCCCCAGCATTTT	CASSLRGPGQPQHF
TRBJ1-4	-	-	TRBV2	TGTGCCAGCATTTTTACCTTGGGGGTAGGAAAACTGTTTTTT	CASIFTLGVGKLFF
TRBJ2-7	-	-	TRBV7-2	TGTGCCAGCAGCAAGCGGGACAGCCTAGTAGTTTACGAGCAGTACTTC	CASSKRDSLVVYEQYF
TRBJ2-5	-	-	TRBV30	TGTGCCTGGAGTGTACTCGCTGGCCCTCAAGAGACCCAGTACTTC	CAWSVLAGPQETQYF
TRBJ2-1	-	-	TRBV6-1	TGTGCCAGCAGTGAAGCGGTGAGAGATGAGCAGTTCTTC	CASSEAVRDEQFF
TRBJ1-1	-	-	TRBV30	TGTGCCTGGAGTGTAGGCCAGGCCACTGAAGCTTTCTTT	CAWSVGQATEAFF
TRBJ1-1	-	-	TRBV7-9	TGTGCCAGCAGCTTAATGGGGGGCGGCAGTAACACTGAAGCTTTCTTT	CASSLMGGGSNTEAFF
TRBJ2-3	-	-	TRBV4-2	TGTGCCAGCAGCCAAGTTCCCGGCACAGATACGCAGTATTTT	CASSQVPGTDTQYF
TRBJ2-3	-	-	TRBV21-1	TGTGCCAGCAGCAAAGAGGCGGTTTTCGTCACACAAGATACGCAGTATTTT	CASSKEAVFVTQDTQYF
TRBJ1-1	TRBD1	-	TRBV18	TGTGCCAGCTCACCATCAGGACAGGGGGCAAAAGCTTTCTTT	CASSPSGQGAKAFF
TRBJ1-1	-	-	TRBV30	TGTGCCTGGAGTGTAGGGGCCACTGAAGCTTTCTTT	CAWSVGATEAFF
TRBJ2-1	-	-	TRBV19	TGTGCCAGTAGACCCTGGGGCGGAGGGCTCAGCTCCTACAATGAGCAGTTCTTC	CASRPWGGGLSSYNEQFF
TRBJ2-7	TRBD2	-	TRBV4-1	TGCGCCAGCAGCCCGGGACTAGGGGGCTACGAGCAGTACTTC	CASSPGLGGYEQYF
TRBJ1-2	-	-	TRBV20-1	TGCAGTGCTAGTCCAACAACAGGGCGCTATGGCTACACCTTC	CSASPTTGRYGYTF
TRBJ2-1	TRBD2	-	TRBV27	TGTGCCAGCAGTTTCGGCGGGAGGGCCGGCAATGAGCAGTTCTTC	CASSFGGRAGNEQFF
TRBJ2-3	TRBD2	-	TRBV3-1/TRBV3-2	TGTGCCAGCAGCCAAGCGATCAAGCGGGGGCGCACAGATACGCAGTATTTT	CASSQAIKRGRTDTQYF
TRBJ1-1	-	-	TRBV6-5	TGTGCCAGCAGTTATTTGAGTGGGGAAGCTTTCTTT	CASSYLSGEAFF
TRBJ2-7	TRBD2	-	TRBV30	TGTGCCTTGGGACTAGCGGGATCTAACGAGCAGTACTTC	CALGLAGSNEQYF
TRBJ2-1	TRBD1	-	TRBV9	TGTGCCAGCAGCGCAACAGGGGCCTACAATGAGCAGTTCTTC	CASSATGAYNEQFF
TRBJ2-3	TRBD2	-	TRBV2	TGTGCCAGCAGTGGATCCACCCGTCGGGCGGGGGGGCCGGATACGCAGTATTTT	CASSGSTRRAGGPDTQYF
TRBJ2-7	-	-	TRBV27	TGTGCCAGCAGTCCCAGACGGGGTTCCGGGCACGAGCAGTACTTC	CASSPRRGSGHEQYF
TRBJ1-1	TRBD1	-	TRBV7-9	TGTGCCAGCAGCTTACCCCCCCGACAGGGGGGGAACACTGAAGCTTTCTTT	CASSLPPRQGGNTEAFF
TRBJ2-7	TRBD1	few	TRBV19	TGTGCCAGTGAAGGACAGGGCTACGAGCAGTACTTC	CASEGQGYEQYF
TRBJ2-5	-	-	TRBV10-3	TGTGCCATCAGTGCGGGGGCCCAAGAGACCCAGTACTTC	CAISAGAQETQYF
TRBJ2-6	-	-	TRBV19	TGTGCCAGTAGTATTGCCTCTGGGGCCAACGTCCTGACTTTC	CASSIASGANVLTF
TRBJ2-7	TRBD2	-	TRBV5-6	TGTGCCAGCAGCCAGGGACTAGCGGGAGTCTCCGAATACGAGCAGTACTTC	CASSQGLAGVSEYEQYF
TRBJ1-4	-	-	TRBV4-1	TGCGCCAGCAGCCAAGGCCGGTCAACTAATGAAAAACTGTTTTTT	CASSQGRSTNEKLFF
TRBJ2-7	-	-	TRBV5-4	TGTGCCAGCAGCTTGCTAACTAGGGACTCCGAGCAGTACTTC	CASSLLTRDSEQYF
TRBJ1-5	-	-	TRBV2	TGTGCCAGCAGTTCGTCAGGGGTTGGTCAGCCCCAGCATTTT	CASSSSGVGQPQHF
TRBJ2-5	TRBD2	-	TRBV6-2/TRBV6-3	TGTGCCAGCAGTTACTCCCGGGAGGGTCCCGAGACCCAGTACTTC	CASSYSREGPETQYF
TRBJ2-1	TRBD2	-	TRBV6-5	TGTGCCAGCAGCCATCTAGCGGGAGGCTACAATGAGCAGTTCTTC	CASSHLAGGYNEQFF
TRBJ1-5	TRBD1	-	TRBV7-2	TGTGCCAGCAGACTGACAGGGGGAAGCAATCAGCCCCAGCATTTT	CASRLTGGSNQPQHF
TRBJ2-7	TRBD1	-	TRBV27	TGTGCCAGCAGCCCCCTGGACAGGGTCGACGAGCAGTACTTC	CASSPLDRVDEQYF